The source of this T cell receptor (beta chain) is a study of shared clonotypes between healthy human individuals. Deletions cut 2 bases from V and 0 bases from J, with 17 bases between. The CDR3 has 18 residues. Germline CDR1 is LNHDA and CDR2 is SQIVND (reference sequence). Naive CD8 cells comprised CD45RO-negative, CCR7-positively selected cells, excluding terminally differentiated effector memory CD45RA+ cells. At the deep level, the assay was run. In replicate PCRs of sorted subsets, about 220 ng DNA, approximately 30,000 T cell genomes, was used. Sequenced by immunoSEQ multiplex PCR; TCRdb stores in-frame clones only, minus some. The sample lists about 2.1 million clones, about 94% occurring once.

The sequence was obtained from a man aged 18 to 30 in good health. Some clones in this sample may be carry-over from other donors' samples. V gene TRBV19 combines with J gene TRBJ1-5; D is undetermined. The sample comprised naive CD8+ T cells from PBMCs. The CDR3 DNA follows: TGTGCCAGTAGTATATCCATTGGAGGGCCCTATAGCAATCAGCCCCAGCATTTT. Protein: CASSISIGGPYSNQPQHF.